The sequence of this T cell receptor beta chain was determined in a study of cytomegalovirus exposure and HLA in healthy donors. As for the study in general: Roughly 77 million unique TCRs from HLA-typed donors made up an early data release. Findings of the study overall: It has been reported that TCR beta sequences accurately predicted the HLA-A and HLA-B alleles of most subjects.

This CDR3 has 14 residues. V dropped 0 bases and J dropped 1 base, with 8 bases sitting between them. Germline V CDR1 and CDR2: SQVTM, ANQGSEA. In the PCR, 60 Vbeta and 13 Jbeta primers were used. The table came from immunoSEQ multiplex PCR; TCRdb's copy has only in-frame clones and leaves some out. The sample contains about 160,000 clones, 82% of which appear only once. As concerns this clone: The antigen is undetermined.

The clonotype originates from a girl aged 10 to 17 in good health and CMV-seropositive. V gene TRBV29-1 combines with J gene TRBJ2-3; D may be TRBD1 (5 bases). Sequencing was carried out using PBMCs. The CDR3 sequence is CSVEEPQGTDTQYF. The CDR3 nucleotides are TGCAGCGTTGAAGAACCACAGGGCACAGATACGCAGTATTTT.